This T cell receptor (beta chain) appears in the sequencing data of a study of T cell responses to AZD1222 COVID-19 vaccine. This CDR3 contains 16 residues. Trimming at V came to 5 bases and at J to 4 bases, leaving 7 bases not matched to a gene. CDR1 and CDR2 (germline): MDHEN, SYDVKM. In the case of this clone: Antigen unknown.

Clones were sequenced by immunoSEQ multiplex PCR, and TCRdb holds only the in-frame ones, with some missing. The profile covers approximately 140,000 clones, with about nine tenths appearing a single time and 0.9% to 1.4% taken by the ten largest. Study-wide findings and caveats: Regions 160-218 and 743-854 dominated among vaccine-associated CD4 TCRs spanning spike. None of the repertoires were sampled until the peak T cell response had passed. Clonal diversity may have been underestimated, and the donors were mostly white British, with more females than males.

This specimen was peripheral blood, taken 28 days after the second AZD1222 dose. The chain joins TRBV28 to TRBJ2-7; 14 bases map to TRBD2. This TCR came from an adult who received the AZD1222 COVID-19 vaccine. The CDR3 region is CASSTLTSGRVYEQYF. In DNA form, the CDR3 reads TGTGCCAGCAGTACGCTGACTAGCGGGAGGGTTTACGAGCAGTACTTC.